A single sample is the source of the 12 T cell receptor beta chains below, sequenced in a study of T cells after posttransplantation cyclophosphamide. TCRdb's copy holds only in-frame clones and misses some; the assay was immunoSEQ multiplex PCR. The data show around 26,000 clones, with none appearing a single time. Busulfan-fludarabine conditioning, marrow transplant, and cyclophosphamide on days +3 and +4 were administered. This specimen was PBMCs, taken after allogeneic stem cell transplant with posttransplant cyclophosphamide. The receptors here all came from a male patient aged 18 to 29 who received an allogeneic stem cell transplant from a related donor, was CMV-positive, and had no GVHD. Part of the T cell pool may stem from the graft donor.

The sample holds many counts of this clone. The sample contains more than one DNA sequence encoding this CDR3. The rearrangement links TRBV7-3 to TRBJ2-2; TRBD1 aligns across 7 bases. Germline CDR1 SGHTA, CDR2 FQGTGA. V lost 5 bases and J lost 5; bases outside the gene matches: 2. The CDR3 spans 13 residues. CDR3 bases: TGTGCCAGCAGCCTGACAGGGACCGGGGAGCTGTTTTTT. Translating it yields CASSLTGTGELFF.

This clone was observed many times. The rearrangement joins TRBV7-6 to TRBJ2-7, with D possibly being TRBD1 (5 bases). Trimming left V 1 base short and J 2 bases short, with 12 bases between. The CDR3 runs to 15 residues. Germline values: CDR1 SGHVS, CDR2 FNYEAQ. CDR3 amino acids: CASSLVAGPTYEQYF. The CDR3 DNA reads TGTGCCAGCAGCTTAGTGGCAGGGCCTACCTACGAGCAGTACTTC.

This clone has a count of ten or more. This chain uses TRBV2 with TRBJ2-7; 7 bases agree with TRBD1. The trim removed 4 bases at V and 3 bases at J, leaving 3 bases unmatched. The CDR3 is 13 residues long. Germline CDR1 is SNHLY and CDR2 is FYNNEI. CDR3: CASSANRGYEQYF. The CDR3 DNA reads TGTGCCAGCAGTGCCAACAGGGGCTACGAGCAGTACTTC.

At least ten counts were recorded for this clone. The chain combines TRBV29-1 with TRBJ2-7; the match to TRBD1 covers 8 bases. This CDR3 contains 14 residues. Germline lookup yields CDR1 SQVTM and CDR2 ANQGSEA. J gave up 5 bases and V 3 bases, and 9 bases lay outside the gene matches. The DNA of the CDR3 is TGCAGCGTTGACCGGGACAGGAGGCAGGACGAGCAGTACTTC. Translating gives CSVDRDRRQDEQYF.

This clone was seen repeatedly, ten times or more. V gene TRBV5-6 combines with J gene TRBJ2-5; 9 positions agree with TRBD1. Unmatched junction bases numbered 8, after V lost 6 bases and J lost 2 bases. The CDR3 covers 15 residues. Germline CDR1 reads SGHDT; CDR2 reads YYEEEE. CDR3 in DNA: TGTGCCAGCAACCTCGGGACAGGGTATCAAGAGACCCAGTACTTC. It specifies CASNLGTGYQETQYF.

Many counts were recorded for this clone. This specimen includes other DNA sequences encoding the same CDR3. The chain joins TRBV5-5 to TRBJ1-6; a weak D match, TRBD1 (6 bases). This CDR3 region has 18 residues. CDR1 and CDR2 from the germline V gene are SGHKS and YYEKEE (reference sequence). V was pared by 4 bases and J by 7 bases, with 24 bases between. The CDR3 DNA reads as TGTGCCAGCAGCATCCGGGACACGGGTTATCCGTCCAATTCACCCCTCCACTTT. Translation: CASSIRDTGYPSNSPLHF. Full variable domain (missing parts from reference TRBV5-5 and TRBJ1-6): DAGVTQSPTHLIKTRGQQVTLRCSPISGHKSVSWYQQVLGQGPQFIFQYYEKEERGRGNFPDRFSARQFPNYSSELNVNALLLGDSALYLCASSIRDTGYPSNSPLHFGNGTRLTVT.

This clone has at least ten counts. The chain carries TRBV6-5 and TRBJ2-7; tentative D call: TRBD2 (6 bases). Trimming left V 6 bases short and J 5 bases short, with 17 bases between. The CDR3 loop spans 14 amino acids. The germline V gene encodes CDR1 MNHEY and CDR2 SVGAGI. The CDR3 region has the DNA TGTGCCAGCAGACCCTCAGGAGGGTCCAACGAGCAGTACTTC. It translates to CASRPSGGSNEQYF.

Many counts were recorded for this clone. The chain carries TRBV19 and TRBJ1-1, with no clear D. Trimming stripped 3 bases from V and 5 bases from J, with 13 bases between. The CDR3 has 14 amino acids. CDR1 and CDR2 (germline): LNHDA, SQIVND (reference sequence). The CDR3 protein is CASSMPWSVTEAFF. The CDR3 DNA reads as TGTGCCAGTAGTATGCCTTGGAGCGTTACTGAAGCTTTCTTT. Full variable domain (missing parts from reference TRBV19 and TRBJ1-1): DGGITQSPKYLFRKEGQNVTLSCEQNLNHDAMYWYRQDPGQGLRLIYYSQIVNDFQKGDIAEGYSVSREKKESFPLTVTSAQKNPTAFYLCASSMPWSVTEAFFGQGTRLTVV.

The table lists this clone with many counts. The CDR3 region has the DNA TGTGCCAGCAGCTTGGACAGGGGGTATTATGGCTACACCTTC. Residues: CASSLDRGYYGYTF. V is TRBV7-9 and J is TRBJ1-2; 10 bases align to TRBD1. CDR3 size: 14 residues. The V and J ends lost 3 bases and 5 bases, in that order; junction bases with no gene match: 3. The V gene's germline CDR1 is SEHNR and CDR2 FQNEAQ (reference sequence).

This clone was picked up many times. The rearrangement links TRBV28 to TRBJ2-1; D perhaps matches TRBD2 (5 bases). CDR1 is MDHEN and CDR2 is SYDVKM in the germline V gene. V lost 1 base and J 6 bases, leaving 13 bases between the germline ends. CDR3 length: 15 residues. CDR3 coding DNA: TGTGCCAGCAGTTTATACTCTGAACTAGGCAATGAGCAGTTCTTC. This codes for CASSLYSELGNEQFF.

This clone was detected many times. This chain joins TRBV27 and TRBJ1-2; 9 nucleotides agree with TRBD1. Germline CDR1 and CDR2: MNHEY and SMNVEV (reference sequence). The CDR3 covers 13 residues. Losses at the gene ends were 5 bases for V and 7 bases for J; bases not matched to a gene: 5. In DNA form, the CDR3 reads TGTGCCAGCAGTGCCGGACAGGGGAGTGGCTACACCTTC. Its protein is CASSAGQGSGYTF.

This clone appeared many times. V and J are TRBV6-6 and TRBJ2-7, with 13 bases lining up with TRBD2. Germline V gene lookup returns CDR1 MNHNY and CDR2 SVGAGI (reference sequence). With V trimmed by 0 bases and J by 2 bases, 1 base remained unmatched. CDR3 length equals 16 residues. The DNA for the CDR3 is TGTGCCAGCAGTTACTCAGGACTAGCGGGAGCCTACGAGCAGTACTTC. This sequence encodes CASSYSGLAGAYEQYF.